The rows below give T cell receptor beta chains drawn from one sample of a study of patients and donors after allogeneic stem cell transplantation. TCRdb independently ran MiXCR on the RT-PCR reads; one entry per CDR3 protein. The data contain 150,000 to 250,000 distinct CDR3 sequences, around two fifths of them singletons. The material sequenced was blood, either unsorted or a sorted T cell fraction (not recorded which). These receptors came from a human donor who was either an allogeneic HSCT recipient or a stem cell or donor lymphocyte infusion donor (not recorded which). It is not recorded whose cells these are; they may come from a transplant donor. Each CDR3 is given with its conserved first and last residue. The order of the fields is D gene, clone size, V gene, J gene, CDR3 protein, CDR3 DNA. D genes are given only for firm matches. Clone size is not always given. Where it is, it says once, few, many or a class for expanded clones.

>-|-|TRBV20-1|TRBJ2-1
CSARDGTPLEQFF
TGCAGTGCTAGAGATGGGACCCCCCTTGAGCAGTTCTTC
>TRBD1|-|TRBV3-1|TRBJ1-4
CASSQEPGGLEKLFF
TGTGCCAGCAGCCAAGAGCCAGGGGGCTTGGAAAAACTGTTTTTT
>-|few|TRBV7-9|TRBJ1-1
CASSLAGSGIEEAFF
TGTGCCAGCAGCTTAGCGGGGTCGGGTATCGAGGAAGCTTTCTTT
>TRBD2|many|TRBV7-9|TRBJ2-7
CASSGTSVYEQYF
TGTGCCAGCAGCGGGACTAGCGTCTACGAGCAGTACTTC
>TRBD1|few|TRBV5-1|TRBJ1-2
CASSRDRATEGYTF
TGCGCCAGCAGCAGGGACAGGGCGACGGAGGGCTACACCTTC
>-|few|TRBV5-6|TRBJ1-2
CASSRRGSTGNYGYTF
TGTGCCAGCAGCAGGCGGGGGTCCACGGGTAACTATGGCTACACCTTC
>-|few|TRBV12-3/TRBV12-4|TRBJ1-2
CASSLGGRENYGYTF
TGTGCCAGCAGTTTAGGGGGACGGGAGAACTATGGCTACACCTTC
>-|-|TRBV30|TRBJ1-1
CAWSVLGAVSEAFF
TGTGCCTGGAGTGTACTTGGGGCGGTGAGCGAAGCTTTCTTT
>-|-|TRBV21-1|TRBJ2-7
CASSGQSSSYEQYF
TGTGCCAGCAGTGGACAGTCCAGCTCCTACGAGCAGTACTTC
>-|-|TRBV7-9|TRBJ2-1
CASSSPVGEQFF
TGTGCCAGCTCTAGCCCAGTCGGTGAGCAGTTCTTC
>TRBD2|-|TRBV6-5|TRBJ2-7
CASSSGGLAGTDEQYF
TGTGCCAGCAGTTCCGGGGGGCTAGCGGGGACCGACGAGCAGTACTTC
>-|-|TRBV7-9|TRBJ1-1
CASSLGVQGLGTEAFF
TGTGCCAGCAGCTTAGGAGTACAGGGTCTAGGGACTGAAGCTTTCTTT
>-|few|TRBV20-1|TRBJ1-1
CSARDPGGIGTRNTEALF
TGCAGTGCTAGAGATCCTGGGGGCATTGGGACAAGGAACACTGAAGCTCTCTTT
>TRBD1|-|TRBV28|TRBJ1-2
CASSPPGGEGYTF
TGTGCCAGCAGTCCCCCAGGGGGCGAGGGCTACACCTTC
>-|-|TRBV12-3/TRBV12-4|TRBJ1-6
CASRPDGHNSPLHF
TGTGCCAGCAGGCCGGACGGTCATAATTCACCCCTCCACTTT
>-|few|TRBV12-3/TRBV12-4|TRBJ1-5
CASSPLGVHSNQPQHF
TGTGCCAGCAGTCCCTTAGGCGTACATAGCAATCAGCCCCAGCATTTT
>TRBD1|few|TRBV15|TRBJ1-2
CATWDRGQGDYGYTF
TGTGCCACCTGGGACAGGGGGCAAGGAGACTATGGCTACACCTTC
>TRBD2|-|TRBV14|TRBJ2-2
CASSARLAPTGELFF
TGTGCCAGCAGTGCAAGACTAGCCCCAACCGGGGAGCTGTTTTTT
>-|few|TRBV6-5|TRBJ1-6
CASHRANSPLHF
TGTGCCTCCCACAGAGCTAATTCACCCCTCCACTTT
>TRBD1|few|TRBV12-3/TRBV12-4|TRBJ2-4
CASSLGTGNIQYF
TGTGCCAGCAGTTTGGGGACAGGGAACATTCAGTACTTC
>-|-|TRBV20-1|TRBJ2-7
CSASRGTVSYEQYF
TGCAGTGCTAGTAGGGGTACCGTTTCCTACGAGCAGTACTTC
>-|few|TRBV19|TRBJ1-1
CASSIDHSNTEAFF
TGTGCCAGTAGTATAGATCATTCCAACACTGAAGCTTTCTTT
>TRBD2|few|TRBV4-3|TRBJ2-1
CASRNRGLGLAGDEQFF
TGCGCCAGCAGAAACAGGGGGCTCGGACTAGCGGGAGACGAGCAGTTCTTC
>-|few|TRBV3-1|TRBJ2-7
CASSQATNFYEQYF
TGTGCCAGCAGCCAAGCGACTAATTTCTACGAGCAGTACTTC
>TRBD1|-|TRBV6-2/TRBV6-3|TRBJ2-1
CASRPDRGLDEQFF
TGTGCCAGCAGACCCGACAGGGGGCTCGATGAGCAGTTCTTC
>TRBD1|-|TRBV20-1|TRBJ1-2
CSASPGQLYGYTF
TGCAGTGCAAGCCCGGGACAGCTCTATGGCTACACCTTC
>-|few|TRBV29-1|TRBJ1-2
CSAKDGYGYTF
TGCAGCGCCAAGGACGGCTATGGCTACACCTTC
>-|-|TRBV6-2/TRBV6-3|TRBJ1-5
CASSYGEYLNQPQHF
TGTGCCAGCAGTTACGGGGAATATCTCAATCAGCCCCAGCATTTT
>-|-|TRBV9|TRBJ1-5
CASSVAGGAHQPQHF
TGTGCCAGCAGCGTAGCTGGAGGGGCCCATCAGCCCCAGCATTTT
>-|-|TRBV7-7|TRBJ2-5
CASSSRDTVSGETQYF
TGTGCCAGCAGCTCCCGGGACACGGTCTCCGGAGAGACCCAGTACTTC
>-|-|TRBV27|TRBJ1-1
CASSARGSPTEAFF
TGTGCCAGCAGCGCACGGGGGTCCCCCACTGAAGCTTTCTTT
>-|-|TRBV5-1|TRBJ2-7
CASSAQGGQGPYEQYF
TGCGCCAGCAGCGCCCAAGGTGGGCAGGGCCCCTACGAGCAGTACTTC
>TRBD2|-|TRBV7-2|TRBJ2-5
CASSFGLGGQTQYF
TGTGCCAGCAGCTTTGGACTAGGTGGGCAGACCCAGTACTTC
>-|few|TRBV4-1|TRBJ2-1
CASSQEVLAGYNEQFF
TGCGCCAGCAGCCAAGAAGTACTAGCTGGATACAATGAGCAGTTCTTC
>-|few|TRBV30|TRBJ1-6
CAWSVNSPLHF
TGTGCCTGGAGTGTAAATTCACCCCTCCACTTT
>-|few|TRBV28|TRBJ1-1
CASSPSGGESEAFF
TGTGCCAGCAGTCCTTCCGGGGGCGAATCTGAAGCTTTCTTT
>-|-|TRBV30|TRBJ2-5
CAWQSGETQYF
TGTGCCTGGCAATCCGGGGAGACCCAGTACTTC
>-|-|TRBV7-9|TRBJ2-4
CATHPGSRLLDIQYF
TGTGCCACACATCCAGGGTCTCGGCTCTTGGACATTCAGTACTTC
>-|-|TRBV12-3/TRBV12-4|TRBJ1-2
CASGLGGLEVYGYTF
TGTGCCAGCGGGTTGGGAGGGCTAGAGGTCTATGGCTACACCTTC
>-|-|TRBV7-9|TRBJ2-2
CASSPSLSDTGELFF
TGTGCCAGCAGCCCTTCCCTATCCGACACCGGGGAGCTGTTTTTT
>-|-|TRBV7-9|TRBJ1-3
CASSFISSRHNSGNTIYF
TGTGCCAGCAGCTTTATATCGTCCCGTCATAACTCTGGAAACACCATATATTTT
>-|-|TRBV6-5|TRBJ1-2
CASSGPGSNYGYTF
TGTGCCAGCAGTGGCCCGGGGAGTAACTATGGCTACACCTTC
>TRBD1|-|TRBV9|TRBJ1-3
CASSGRAGQDRTFSGNTIYF
TGTGCCAGCAGCGGACGTGCTGGACAGGACCGAACATTCTCTGGAAACACCATATATTTT
>-|few|TRBV7-9|TRBJ1-6
CASSPVRLGDSPLHF
TGTGCCAGCAGCCCTGTCCGATTGGGGGATTCACCCCTCCACTTT
>-|-|TRBV5-6|TRBJ2-2
CASHPGMGTGELFF
TGTGCCAGCCACCCAGGGATGGGAACCGGGGAGCTGTTTTTT
>TRBD1|-|TRBV12-5|TRBJ1-1
CASGRGTDTEAFF
TGTGCTAGTGGCCGGGGGACAGACACTGAAGCTTTCTTT
>TRBD1|-|TRBV7-9|TRBJ2-2
CASSLGQGADTGELFF
TGTGCCAGCAGCCTCGGACAGGGGGCCGACACCGGGGAGCTGTTTTTT
>-|few|TRBV7-2|TRBJ1-5
CASSQSDGQPQHF
TGTGCCAGCAGCCAGAGCGACGGTCAGCCCCAGCATTTT
>-|-|TRBV12-3/TRBV12-4|TRBJ1-1
CASRTGLRRVEAFF
TGTGCCAGCAGAACCGGGCTGCGAAGGGTTGAAGCTTTCTTT
>TRBD1|-|TRBV7-9|TRBJ1-4
CASSLPAGGIGEKLFF
TGTGCCAGCAGCTTACCCGCAGGGGGCATTGGTGAAAAACTGTTTTTT